Shown below are 20 T cell receptor beta chains from a single sample sequenced in a study of shared clonotypes between healthy human individuals. Cells designated naive CD8 were CD45RO-negative and were positively selected for CCR7, with terminally differentiated effector memory CD45RA+ cells excluded. Some clones are missing from TCRdb's copy, which holds only in-frame ones; the method was immunoSEQ multiplex PCR. Among around 610,000 clones, around 96% were seen once, and the ten largest hold about 0.12%. Sequencing used naive CD8+ T cells sorted from blood. Receptors were obtained from a woman between 25 and 40 years old in good health.

In regard to this clone: Other DNA sequences within the sample encode an identical CDR3. This chain joins TRBV28 and TRBJ2-7; no definite D call. The CDR3 is 13 residues long. Trimming cost V 2 bases and J 4 bases, with 9 bases left between them. Looked up from germline, CDR1 is MDHEN and CDR2 is SYDVKM. CDR3 amino acids: CASSLGESYEQYF. The CDR3 DNA sequence: TGTGCCAGCAGTTTAGGCGAGAGTTACGAGCAGTACTTC.

The chain combines TRBV29-1 with TRBJ2-7; 8 positions agree with TRBD1. CDR1 and CDR2 from the germline V gene are SQVTM and ANQGSEA. J was trimmed by 1 base and V by 6 bases; bases with no gene match: 14. This CDR3 region has 16 residues. CDR3 nucleotide sequence: TGCAGCGTCACAAGGAGGGGGGACAGGTATTCCTACGAGCAGTACTTC. Its protein product is CSVTRRGDRYSYEQYF.

The CDR3 sequence: CASSIGLPNEQFF. CDR3 in DNA: TGTGCCAGTAGTATAGGACTCCCTAATGAGCAGTTCTTC. The chain recombines TRBV19 with TRBJ2-1; no clear D gene. This CDR3 region has 13 residues. Deletions cut 1 base from V and 7 bases from J, with 8 bases between. CDR1 and CDR2 (germline): LNHDA, SQIVND (reference sequence).

This clone was recorded once. This chain uses TRBV28 with TRBJ1-2; 8 bases map to TRBD1. Germline V gene data show CDR1 as MDHEN and CDR2 as SYDVKM. The V and J ends lost 5 bases and 3 bases, in that order; junction bases with no gene match: 2. The CDR3 runs to 13 residues. The CDR3: CASSGTGHYGYTF. CDR3 DNA sequence: TGTGCCAGCAGTGGGACAGGTCACTATGGCTACACCTTC.

This sequence joins TRBV30 and TRBJ2-3; 7 bases map to TRBD2. Germline CDR1 GTSNPN, CDR2 SVGIG (reference sequence). J lost 5 bases, V lost 4 bases, and 9 bases had no gene match. The CDR3 is 14 residues long. The CDR3 sequence: CAWNRGSMVDTQYF. Written as DNA, the CDR3 is TGTGCCTGGAACCGCGGGAGCATGGTAGATACGCAGTATTTT.

This clone was detected only a few times. The V and J genes are TRBV28 and TRBJ2-5; D is possibly TRBD2 (5 bases). In germline, CDR1 is MDHEN, CDR2 SYDVKM. V was cut by 2 bases and J by 5 bases, with 18 bases left in between. CDR3 size: 16 residues. The DNA of the CDR3 is TGTGCCAGCAGTTTAAAAGGACTTCCGAAGAGGGAGACCCAGTACTTC. The encoded protein is CASSLKGLPKRETQYF.

J is TRBJ1-1 and V is TRBV7-2; 7 nucleotides line up with TRBD1. The CDR3 extends over 17 amino acids. The germline V gene has CDR1 SGHTA and CDR2 FQGNSA. Unmatched junction bases numbered 13, after V lost 2 bases and J lost 4 bases. CDR3 protein: CASSLYGTAGYITEAFF. CDR3 nucleotides: TGTGCCAGCAGCTTATACGGGACAGCAGGTTATATCACTGAAGCTTTCTTT.

This chain links TRBV4-1 with TRBJ1-5, with no clear D. V lost 2 bases and J lost 7, with 9 bases in between. The CDR3 loop spans 13 amino acids. The germline gives CDR1 MGHRA, CDR2 YSYEKL. The CDR3 spells CASSQRVSQPQHF. CDR3 in DNA: TGCGCCAGCAGCCAACGAGTTAGCCAGCCCCAGCATTTT.

V is TRBV9 and J is TRBJ2-3; 10 nucleotides align to TRBD2. Germline CDR1 SGDLS, CDR2 YYNGEE. V lost 4 bases to trimming and J lost 2 bases; unmatched junction nucleotides: 7. The CDR3 is 16 residues long. CDR3 sequence reads: CASSTRTSGLTDTQYF. CDR3 DNA: TGTGCCAGCAGCACCCGGACTAGCGGCCTCACAGATACGCAGTATTTT.

The V and J genes are TRBV4-2 and TRBJ2-7, with D possibly matching TRBD2 (5 bases). Trimming took off 0 bases at V and 4 bases at J, with 10 bases between the two ends. Germline CDR1 reads LGHNA; CDR2 reads YNFKEQ. The CDR3 covers 14 residues. The CDR3 DNA follows: TGTGCCAGCAGCCAAGAGATTGCGGGTTACGAGCAGTACTTC. Translating gives CASSQEIAGYEQYF.

The V and J genes are TRBV5-4 and TRBJ1-2; D ambiguous. CDR3 length: 15 residues. Trimming shortened V by 0 bases and J by 0 bases, and 9 bases separated the two germline ends. The V gene's germline CDR1 is SGHNT and CDR2 YYREEE (reference sequence). The CDR3 DNA is TGTGCCAGCAGCTTGGACCCAGCAACTAACTATGGCTACACCTTC. The encoded protein is CASSLDPATNYGYTF.

The rearrangement joins TRBV7-2 to TRBJ2-7; 9 bases agree with TRBD1. CDR1 is SGHTA and CDR2 is FQGNSA in the germline V gene. This CDR3 has 16 amino acids. V lost 4 bases, J lost 4 bases, and 11 bases stayed unmatched. The CDR3 reads CASSSLQGAPLYEQYF. CDR3 nucleotides: TGTGCCAGCAGCTCCCTACAGGGGGCTCCCCTTTACGAGCAGTACTTC.

CDR3 sequence reads: CASSYRQTGGEKLFF. CDR3 nucleotide sequence: TGTGCCAGCAGTTACAGACAGACCGGGGGCGAAAAACTGTTTTTT. V usage is TRBV2 and J usage is TRBJ1-4, with D perhaps TRBD1 (6 bases). The CDR3 is 15 residues long. V lost 5 bases to trimming and J lost 8 bases, with 18 bases between them. Looked up from germline, CDR1 is SNHLY and CDR2 is FYNNEI. Together with reference TRBV2 and TRBJ1-4, the CDR3 gives the full variable domain: EPEVTQTPSHQVTQMGQEVILRCVPISNHLYFYWYRQILGQKVEFLVSFYNNEISEKSEIFDDQFSVERPDGSNFTLKIRSTKLEDSAMYFCASSYRQTGGEKLFFGSGTQLSVL.

The chain links TRBV5-4 to TRBJ2-5; 7 nucleotides match TRBD2. The CDR3 loop spans 16 amino acids. In germline, CDR1 is SGHNT, CDR2 YYREEE (reference sequence). The V segment lost 0 bases and the J segment 2 bases; nucleotides outside the gene matches: 7. The CDR3 protein is CASSLAPSGTQETQYF. In nucleotides, the CDR3 is TGTGCCAGCAGCTTGGCCCCTAGCGGAACACAAGAGACCCAGTACTTC.

This rearrangement joins TRBV19 to TRBJ1-3; D gene uncertain. V was cut by 5 bases and J by 3 bases, with 8 bases left in between. The germline CDR1 and CDR2 sequences are LNHDA and SQIVND (reference sequence). The CDR3 is made up of 13 amino acids. CDR3 sequence reads: CASSVNGGNTIYF. The CDR3 DNA sequence: TGTGCCAGTAGTGTGAACGGTGGAAACACCATATATTTT.

This clone was observed a single time. The chain joins TRBV15 to TRBJ2-1; D possibly corresponds to TRBD1 (6 bases). The V and J ends lost 6 bases and 4 bases respectively, with 16 bases between them. Germline V gene sequence: CDR1 LNHNV, CDR2 YYDKDF (reference sequence). This CDR3 spans 15 amino acids. The CDR3 DNA is TGTGCCACCAGGGTTGACAGGTCCGATTACAATGAGCAGTTCTTC. This gives the protein CATRVDRSDYNEQFF.

The genes are TRBV19 and TRBJ1-2; D unclear. The germline V and J ends were trimmed by 5 bases and 8 bases, with 18 bases remaining between them. The CDR3 covers 14 residues. Germline V lookup: CDR1 LNHDA, CDR2 SQIVND (reference sequence). CDR3 in DNA: TGTGCCAGTAGTCCGGGTCCTCTCGTTCTCGGCTACACCTTC. Translating it yields CASSPGPLVLGYTF.

Comments on this clone: This specimen includes other DNA sequences encoding the same CDR3. The chain combines TRBV27 with TRBJ2-7; 16 bases are a match to TRBD2. The CDR3 covers 15 residues. CDR1 is MNHEY, CDR2 SMNVEV, per germline (reference sequence). With 5 bases clipped from V and 6 bases from J, the junction kept 4 bases outside the gene matches. The CDR3 coding sequence is TGTGCCAGCAGTCCCGGGACTAGCGGGAGGGTCGAGCAGTACTTC. Amino acid sequence: CASSPGTSGRVEQYF.

J is TRBJ1-2 and V is TRBV6-5; 7 bases match TRBD1. The germline V gene has CDR1 MNHEY and CDR2 SVGAGI. CDR3 size: 12 residues. Trimming removed 7 bases from V and 8 bases from J; junction bases left unmatched: 7. The CDR3 region has the DNA TGTGCCAGCACCGAGGGGGCGGAGGGCTACACCTTC. Its translation: CASTEGAEGYTF.

The rearrangement uses TRBV5-6 and TRBJ2-7, with D possibly matching TRBD1 (6 bases). Germline CDR1 reads SGHDT; CDR2 reads YYEEEE. V was trimmed by 4 bases and J by 2 bases, leaving 13 bases between them. The CDR3 spans 14 residues. CDR3 coding DNA: TGTGCCAGCAGCCCACACAGGGTCCCCTACGAGCAGTACTTC. It codes for CASSPHRVPYEQYF.